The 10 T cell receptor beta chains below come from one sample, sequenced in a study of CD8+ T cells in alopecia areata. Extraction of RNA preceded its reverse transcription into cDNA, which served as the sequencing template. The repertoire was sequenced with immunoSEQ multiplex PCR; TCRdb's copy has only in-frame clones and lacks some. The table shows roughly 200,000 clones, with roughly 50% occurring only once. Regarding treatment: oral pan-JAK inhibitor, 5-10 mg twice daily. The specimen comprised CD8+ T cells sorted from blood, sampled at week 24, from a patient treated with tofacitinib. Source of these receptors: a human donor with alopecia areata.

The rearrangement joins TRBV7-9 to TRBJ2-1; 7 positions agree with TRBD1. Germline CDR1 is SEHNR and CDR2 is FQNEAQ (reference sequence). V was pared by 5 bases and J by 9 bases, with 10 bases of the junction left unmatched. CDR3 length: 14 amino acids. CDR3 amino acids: CASSEGQLRGEQFF. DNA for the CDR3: TGTGCCAGCAGCGAGGGACAGCTCCGGGGTGAGCAGTTCTTC.

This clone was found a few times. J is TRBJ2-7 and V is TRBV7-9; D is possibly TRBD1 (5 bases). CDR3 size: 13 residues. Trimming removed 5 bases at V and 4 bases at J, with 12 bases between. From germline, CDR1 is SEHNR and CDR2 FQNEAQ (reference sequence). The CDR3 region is CASSAPHRYEQYF. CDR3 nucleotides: TGTGCCAGCAGCGCACCCCACAGGTACGAGCAGTACTTC.

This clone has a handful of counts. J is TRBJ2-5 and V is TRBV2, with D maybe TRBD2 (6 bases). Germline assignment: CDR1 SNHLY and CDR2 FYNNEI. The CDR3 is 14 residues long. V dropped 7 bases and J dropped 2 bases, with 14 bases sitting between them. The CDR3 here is CASKAWAGQETQYF. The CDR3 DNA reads TGTGCCAGCAAGGCCTGGGCGGGACAAGAGACCCAGTACTTC.

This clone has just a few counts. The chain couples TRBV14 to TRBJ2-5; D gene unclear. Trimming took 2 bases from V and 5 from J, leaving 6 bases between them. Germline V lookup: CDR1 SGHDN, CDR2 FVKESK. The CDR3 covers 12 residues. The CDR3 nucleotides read TGTGCCAGCAGCCAACTACGGGAGACCCAGTACTTC. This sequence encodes CASSQLRETQYF.

The CDR3 spells CASSVVATGELFF. The CDR3 DNA reads as TGTGCCAGCAGCGTAGTGGCCACCGGGGAGCTGTTTTTT. This sequence joins TRBV9 and TRBJ2-2, with D unclear. The CDR3 is 13 amino acids. Germline lookup yields CDR1 SGDLS and CDR2 YYNGEE. Trimming took 0 bases from V and 4 from J, leaving 4 bases between them.

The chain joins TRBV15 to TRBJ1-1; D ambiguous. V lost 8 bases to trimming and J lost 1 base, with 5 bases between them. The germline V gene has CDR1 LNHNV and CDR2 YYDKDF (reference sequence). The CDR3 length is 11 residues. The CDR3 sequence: CATLRNTEAFF. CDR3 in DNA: TGTGCCACCCTCAGGAACACTGAAGCTTTCTTT.

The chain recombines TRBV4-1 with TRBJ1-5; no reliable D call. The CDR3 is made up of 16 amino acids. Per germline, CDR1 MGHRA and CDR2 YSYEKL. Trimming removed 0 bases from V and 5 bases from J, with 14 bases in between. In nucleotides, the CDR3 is TGCGCCAGCAGCCAAGAAAGGGTCGAAAAAGATCAGCCCCAGCATTTT. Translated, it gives CASSQERVEKDQPQHF.

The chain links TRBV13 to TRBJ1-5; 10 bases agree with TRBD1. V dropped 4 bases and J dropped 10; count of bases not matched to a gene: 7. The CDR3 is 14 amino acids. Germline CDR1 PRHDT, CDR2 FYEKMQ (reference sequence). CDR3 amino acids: CASSSRDRGNPQHF. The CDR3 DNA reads TGTGCCAGCAGCTCCCGGGACAGGGGAAACCCCCAGCATTTT.

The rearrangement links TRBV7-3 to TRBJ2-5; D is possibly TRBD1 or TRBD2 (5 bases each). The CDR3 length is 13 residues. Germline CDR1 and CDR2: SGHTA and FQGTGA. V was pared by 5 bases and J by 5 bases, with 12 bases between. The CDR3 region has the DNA TGTGCCAGCAGCCCTGGGGGTGTGGAGACCCAGTACTTC. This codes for CASSPGGVETQYF.

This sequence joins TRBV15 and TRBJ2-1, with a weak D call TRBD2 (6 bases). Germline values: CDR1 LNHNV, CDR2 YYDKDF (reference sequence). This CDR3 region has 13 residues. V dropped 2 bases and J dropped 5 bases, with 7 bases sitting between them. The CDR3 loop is CATSRRRDNEQFF. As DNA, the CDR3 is TGTGCCACCAGCAGAAGGAGGGACAATGAGCAGTTCTTC.